This entry lists 23 T cell receptor beta chains sequenced from one sample in a study of blood T cell repertoires in COVID-19 (dated by TCRdb to the early 2020s). Libraries were constructed by the immunoSEQ multiplex PCR assay. The table comes from immuneACCESS by way of TCRdb, which keeps in-frame sequences with V and J called. Part of the clones is missing from these tables; in studies checked, under half for an unresolved V gene and the rest for unknown reasons. The sample has 330,000 or so clones on record, about 90% of them singletons. In total, the top ten clones hold about 5% of the sample. The source material was PBMCs or T cells enriched from blood (not recorded which). The receptor source for this set is a man aged 30-40 years who had recovered from COVID-19.

In this sample, this clone turned up once. The chain joins TRBV29-1 to TRBJ2-7; TRBD2 matches at 7 bases. With 7 bases clipped from V and 7 bases from J, the junction kept 7 bases outside the gene matches. The germline V gene encodes CDR1 SQVTM and CDR2 ANQGSEA. The CDR3 has 11 residues. The CDR3 DNA is TGCAGCGCTGGACGGGGGGAAGAGCAGTACTTC. Residues: CSAGRGEEQYF.

V and J are TRBV5-1 and TRBJ2-5, with D possibly matching TRBD2 (7 bases). The germline CDR1 and CDR2 sequences are SGHRS and YFSETQ. The V end lost 0 bases, the J end lost 3 bases, and 12 bases lay between the germline ends. The CDR3 consists of 15 residues. CDR3 sequence (DNA): TGCGCCAGCAGCTTGGGAGGGGGGGCCGAAGAGACCCAGTACTTC. Translation gives CASSLGGGAEETQYF.

This rearrangement joins TRBV5-1 to TRBJ1-4, with 8 bases that match TRBD1. Germline assignment: CDR1 SGHRS and CDR2 YFSETQ. The V and J ends lost 0 bases and 3 bases, in that order; junction bases with no gene match: 4. This CDR3 has 16 amino acids. The CDR3 spells CASSLGQGAANEKLFF. The CDR3 region has the DNA TGCGCCAGCAGCTTGGGGCAGGGGGCGGCTAATGAAAAACTGTTTTTT. The full variable domain, completed using reference TRBV5-1 and TRBJ1-4, is KAGVTQTPRYLIKTRGQQVTLSCSPISGHRSVSWYQQTPGQGLQFLFEYFSETQRNKGNFPGRFSGRQFSNSRSEMNVSTLELGDSALYLCASSLGQGAANEKLFFGSGTQLSVL.

The chain uses TRBV6-1 and TRBJ1-5; D not certain. The CDR3 totals 17 residues. Germline CDR1 reads MNHNS; CDR2 reads SASEGT. The V end was cut by 3 bases, the J end by 0 bases, with 15 bases between. The CDR3 reads CASSDRLEVSSNQPQHF. Here the CDR3 DNA reads TGTGCCAGCAGTGATCGTTTAGAGGTTAGTAGCAATCAGCCCCAGCATTTT.

J is TRBJ1-5 and V is TRBV19, with D possibly TRBD1 on 5 matching bases. The CDR3 sequence is 13 residues long. Germline CDR1 LNHDA, CDR2 SQIVND (reference sequence). V lost 4 bases and J lost 9, with 13 bases in between. CDR3 loop: CASSTASGGPQHF. The CDR3 coding sequence is TGTGCCAGTAGTACGGCCTCCGGGGGGCCCCAGCATTTT.

The V gene is TRBV7-8, the J gene TRBJ1-3; the match to TRBD1 covers 7 bases. CDR3 size: 17 residues. Germline V gives CDR1 SGHVS, CDR2 FQNEAQ. The junction had 9 bases not matched to a gene; V was cut back by 4 bases and J by 0 bases. This chain's CDR3 is CASSSPRTGRSGNTIYF. The DNA of the CDR3 is TGTGCCAGCAGCTCACCTCGGACAGGCCGCTCTGGAAACACCATATATTTT.

The chain has TRBV24-1 and TRBJ2-1; TRBD1 might be the D (5 bases). The CDR3 is 12 amino acids. The germline V gene has CDR1 KGHDR and CDR2 SFDVKD. Trimming shortened V by 7 bases and J by 4 bases, and 7 bases separated the two germline ends. CDR3 sequence: CATSDRYNEQFF. The DNA of the CDR3 is TGTGCCACCAGCGACAGATACAATGAGCAGTTCTTC.

About this clone: Other DNA variants within this sample encode the same CDR3. The chain links TRBV25-1 to TRBJ2-7; 10 bases fit TRBD1. CDR1 and CDR2 from the germline V gene are MGHDK and SYGVNS. This CDR3 is 13 amino acids long. V shed 6 bases and J 3 bases; nucleotides not matched to a gene: 2. The chain's CDR3 is CASRTGGSYEQYF. In DNA form, the CDR3 reads TGTGCCAGCAGGACAGGGGGCAGCTACGAGCAGTACTTC.

V gene TRBV5-1 combines with J gene TRBJ1-4; 9 positions match TRBD1. Germline CDR1 reads SGHRS; CDR2 reads YFSETQ. The V segment lost 0 bases and the J segment 4 bases; nucleotides outside the gene matches: 13. This CDR3 comprises 19 residues. CDR3 in amino acids: CASSLGTGALGFNNEKLFF. In nucleotides, the CDR3 is TGCGCCAGCAGCTTGGGGACAGGGGCCCTAGGTTTCAATAATGAAAAACTGTTTTTT. The whole variable domain, remainder taken from reference TRBV5-1 and TRBJ1-4, is KAGVTQTPRYLIKTRGQQVTLSCSPISGHRSVSWYQQTPGQGLQFLFEYFSETQRNKGNFPGRFSGRQFSNSRSEMNVSTLELGDSALYLCASSLGTGALGFNNEKLFFGSGTQLSVL.

The V call is TRBV3-1 (or the pseudogene TRBV3-2), the J call TRBJ1-2; D gene uncertain. The length of the CDR3 is 14 residues. Germline assignment: CDR1 LGHDT and CDR2 YNNKEL (reference sequence). The germline V and J ends were trimmed by 4 bases and 7 bases, with 16 bases remaining between them. CDR3 in amino acids: CASSPRDPSTGYTF. DNA for the CDR3: TGTGCCAGCAGCCCCCGGGATCCTAGTACTGGCTACACCTTC.

The chain uses TRBV19 and TRBJ1-5, with D possibly being TRBD1 (6 bases). In germline, CDR1 is LNHDA, CDR2 SQIVND (reference sequence). Trimming removed 9 bases from V and 7 bases from J, with 16 bases in between. This CDR3 spans 13 amino acids. The CDR3 bases are TGTGCCAGCCGTGACAGGAACAGGCAGCCCCAGCATTTT. This translates into CASRDRNRQPQHF.

J is TRBJ1-1 and V is TRBV12-5; 8 bases align to TRBD1. Unmatched junction bases numbered 8, after V lost 5 bases and J lost 3 bases. This CDR3 region has 15 residues. Germline V gives CDR1 LGHNT, CDR2 FRNRAP. The CDR3 sequence: CASGPGGAKDTEAFF. The CDR3 region has the DNA TGTGCTAGTGGTCCAGGGGGCGCGAAGGACACTGAAGCTTTCTTT.

The sample holds one count of this clone. CDR3 amino acids: CASRDRFSSNQPQHF. DNA of the CDR3: TGTGCCAGCAGGGACAGGTTTTCAAGCAATCAGCCCCAGCATTTT. The rearrangement joins TRBV6-5 to TRBJ1-5; 7 nucleotides agree with TRBD1. CDR3 length: 15 amino acids. V was pared by 6 bases and J by 1 base, with 6 bases of the junction left unmatched. Germline V lookup: CDR1 MNHEY, CDR2 SVGAGI.

The CDR3 reads CASSTQGMETEAFF. CDR3 in DNA: TGTGCCAGCAGCACACAGGGTATGGAAACTGAAGCTTTCTTT. The V and J genes are TRBV5-4 and TRBJ1-1; tentatively, D is TRBD1 (6 bases). Trimming left V 4 bases short and J 5 bases short, with 15 bases between. CDR3 length equals 14 residues. CDR1 is SGHNT and CDR2 is YYREEE in the germline V gene (reference sequence). The full variable domain, its missing parts supplied by reference TRBV5-4 and TRBJ1-1, is ETGVTQSPTHLIKTRGQQVTLRCSSQSGHNTVSWYQQALGQGPQFIFQYYREEENGRGNFPPRFSGLQFPNYSSELNVNALELDDSALYLCASSTQGMETEAFFGQGTRLTVV.

The V gene is TRBV6-2 or TRBV6-3, the J gene TRBJ2-3, with 7 bases matching TRBD2. Per germline, CDR1 MNHEY and CDR2 SVGEGT. J gave up 2 bases and V 3 bases, and 8 bases lay outside the gene matches. This CDR3 has 16 amino acids. This CDR3 reads CASSYKWSGDTDTQYF. As DNA, the CDR3 is TGTGCCAGCAGTTATAAATGGAGCGGGGACACAGATACGCAGTATTTT.

The genes are TRBV5-8 and TRBJ1-5, with 11 bases matching TRBD1. This CDR3 contains 15 residues. Losses at the gene ends were 5 bases for V and 7 bases for J; bases not matched to a gene: 8. Germline lookup yields CDR1 SGHTS and CDR2 YDEGEE. CDR3 coding DNA: TGTGCCAGCAGTATGGACAGGGGGCGAGGGCAGCCCCAGCATTTT. Residues: CASSMDRGRGQPQHF.

The V gene is TRBV7-9, the J gene TRBJ1-6; TRBD1 is a possible D gene (5 bases). CDR3 length equals 15 residues. The ends were cut back, 5 bases at V and 11 bases at J, with 19 bases in the middle. Looked up from germline, CDR1 is SEHNR and CDR2 is FQNEAQ (reference sequence). In DNA form, the CDR3 reads TGTGCCAGCAGCCCCCGCGGGGGTGAGGGTGCACCCCTCCACTTT. Its translation: CASSPRGGEGAPLHF.

This clone was seen only a few times. The rearrangement joins TRBV6-4 to TRBJ2-1; 8 positions match TRBD2. This CDR3 contains 16 residues. Germline V gene lookup returns CDR1 MRHNA and CDR2 SNTAGT. With V trimmed by 0 bases and J by 3 bases, 4 bases remained unmatched. CDR3 nucleotides: TGTGCCAGCAGTGACTCGGGGCGGGGGGACTACAATGAGCAGTTCTTC. It codes for CASSDSGRGDYNEQFF.

This clone was found once. The chain links TRBV5-6 to TRBJ2-3; D call uncertain. The germline V gene has CDR1 SGHDT and CDR2 YYEEEE. The CDR3 is made up of 14 amino acids. V was shortened by 4 bases and J by 1 base, with 10 bases between the two germline ends. CDR3 nucleotide sequence: TGTGCCAGCAGCCCGGGTGGAGGCACAGATACGCAGTATTTT. Protein sequence: CASSPGGGTDTQYF.

Written as DNA, the CDR3 is TGTGCCAGCAGCGCAGGGGAAACTAATGAAAAACTGTTTTTT. Residues: CASSAGETNEKLFF. V and J are TRBV3-1 (or the pseudogene TRBV3-2) and TRBJ1-4; possible D gene TRBD1, 6 bases. Germline CDR1 is LGHDT and CDR2 is YNNKEL (reference sequence). The CDR3 is made up of 14 amino acids. V was trimmed by 5 bases and J by 1 base, leaving 8 bases between them.

The gene calls are TRBV27 and TRBJ2-1; 9 bases align to TRBD2. This CDR3 spans 16 amino acids. The germline V gene encodes CDR1 MNHEY and CDR2 SMNVEV (reference sequence). Unmatched junction bases numbered 10, after V lost 6 bases and J lost 4 bases. The CDR3 coding sequence is TGTGCCAGCAGAAGGGGAGTAGCGGGGGTTTACAATGAGCAGTTCTTC. It yields the protein CASRRGVAGVYNEQFF.

J is TRBJ2-3 and V is TRBV7-9; D gene uncertain. Trimming shortened V by 11 bases and J by 2 bases, and 14 bases separated the two germline ends. The CDR3 is 13 residues long. Per germline, CDR1 SEHNR and CDR2 FQNEAQ (reference sequence). The CDR3 is CAVKIDSTDTQYF. CDR3 coding DNA: TGTGCCGTTAAAATAGATTCCACAGATACGCAGTATTTT.

This chain uses TRBV9 with TRBJ1-4; 9 bases map to TRBD1. Germline CDR1 reads SGDLS; CDR2 reads YYNGEE. J gave up 5 bases and V 3 bases, and 11 bases lay outside the gene matches. The CDR3 contains 17 residues. CDR3: CASSATGGYKGNEKLFF. Here the CDR3 DNA reads TGTGCCAGCAGCGCAACAGGGGGCTATAAGGGAAATGAAAAACTGTTTTTT.